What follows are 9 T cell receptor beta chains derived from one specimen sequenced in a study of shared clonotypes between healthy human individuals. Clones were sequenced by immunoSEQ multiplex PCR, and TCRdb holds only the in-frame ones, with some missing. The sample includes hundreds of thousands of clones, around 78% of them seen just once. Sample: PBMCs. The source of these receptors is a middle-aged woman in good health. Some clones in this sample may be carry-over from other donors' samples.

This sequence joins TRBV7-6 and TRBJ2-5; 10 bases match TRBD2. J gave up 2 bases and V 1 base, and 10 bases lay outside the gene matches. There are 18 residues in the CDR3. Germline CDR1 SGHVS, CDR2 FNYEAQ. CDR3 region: CASSLGLAGDVFQETQYF. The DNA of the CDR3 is TGTGCCAGCAGCTTAGGTCTAGCGGGAGATGTATTTCAAGAGACCCAGTACTTC.

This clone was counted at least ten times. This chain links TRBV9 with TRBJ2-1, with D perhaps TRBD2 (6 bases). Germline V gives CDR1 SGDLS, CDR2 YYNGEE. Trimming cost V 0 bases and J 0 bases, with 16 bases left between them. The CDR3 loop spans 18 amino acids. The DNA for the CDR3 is TGTGCCAGCAGCGTAGCCTATAGTGGCGGGGTCTCCTACAATGAGCAGTTCTTC. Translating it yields CASSVAYSGGVSYNEQFF. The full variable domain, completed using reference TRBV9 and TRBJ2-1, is DSGVTQTPKHLITATGQRVTLRCSPRSGDLSVYWYQQSLDQGLQFLIQYYNGEERAKGNILERFSAQQFPDLHSELNLSSLELGDSALYFCASSVAYSGGVSYNEQFFGPGTRLTVL.

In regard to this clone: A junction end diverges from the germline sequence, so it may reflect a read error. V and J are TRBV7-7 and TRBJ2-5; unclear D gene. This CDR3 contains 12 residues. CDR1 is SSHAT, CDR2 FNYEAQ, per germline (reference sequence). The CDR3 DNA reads TGTGCTAGCAGTCCGACGACGGAGACCCAGTACTTC. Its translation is CASSPTTETQYF.

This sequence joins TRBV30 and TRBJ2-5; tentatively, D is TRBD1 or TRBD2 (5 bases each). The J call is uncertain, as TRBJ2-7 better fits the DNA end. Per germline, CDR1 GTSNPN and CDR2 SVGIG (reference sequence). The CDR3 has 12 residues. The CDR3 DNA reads TGTGCCTGGACAGGGAGCTCTTACGAGCAGTACTTC. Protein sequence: CAWTGSSYEQYF.

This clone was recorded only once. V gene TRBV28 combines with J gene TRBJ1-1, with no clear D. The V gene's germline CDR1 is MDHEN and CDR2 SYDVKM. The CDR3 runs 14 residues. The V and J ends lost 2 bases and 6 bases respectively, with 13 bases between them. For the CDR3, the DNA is TGTGCCAGCAGTTTACGAAAGGTGGGCCCTGAAGCTTTCTTT. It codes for CASSLRKVGPEAFF. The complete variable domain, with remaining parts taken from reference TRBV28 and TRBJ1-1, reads DVKVTQSSRYLVKRTGEKVFLECVQDMDHENMFWYRQDPGLGLRLIYFSYDVKMKEKGDIPEGYSVSREKKERFSLILESASTNQTSMYLCASSLRKVGPEAFFGQGTRLTVV.

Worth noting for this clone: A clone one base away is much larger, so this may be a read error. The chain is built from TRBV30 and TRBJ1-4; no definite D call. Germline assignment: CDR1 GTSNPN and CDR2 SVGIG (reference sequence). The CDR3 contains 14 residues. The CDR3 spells CDWSVLQSNEKLFF. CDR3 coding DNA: TGTGACTGGAGTGTACTACAGTCTAATGAAAAACTGTTTTTT.

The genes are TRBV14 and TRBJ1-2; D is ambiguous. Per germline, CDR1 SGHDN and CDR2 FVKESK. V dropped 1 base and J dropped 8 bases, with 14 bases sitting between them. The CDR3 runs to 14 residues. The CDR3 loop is CASSQGVETGGYTF. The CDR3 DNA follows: TGTGCCAGCAGCCAAGGGGTCGAGACGGGCGGCTACACCTTC.

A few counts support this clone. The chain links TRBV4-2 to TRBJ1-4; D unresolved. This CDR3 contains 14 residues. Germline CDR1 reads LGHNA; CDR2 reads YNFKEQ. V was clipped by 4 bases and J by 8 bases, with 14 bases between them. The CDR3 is CASSPPEEWEKLFF. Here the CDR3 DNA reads TGTGCCAGCAGCCCGCCGGAAGAGTGGGAAAAACTGTTTTTT.

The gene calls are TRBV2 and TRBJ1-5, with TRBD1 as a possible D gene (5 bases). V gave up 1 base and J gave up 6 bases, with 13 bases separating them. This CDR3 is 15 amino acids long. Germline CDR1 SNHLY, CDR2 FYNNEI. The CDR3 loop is CASSEGGGVGQPQHF. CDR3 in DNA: TGTGCCAGCAGTGAAGGGGGGGGTGTTGGTCAGCCCCAGCATTTT. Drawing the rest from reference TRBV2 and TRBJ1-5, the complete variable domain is EPEVTQTPSHQVTQMGQEVILRCVPISNHLYFYWYRQILGQKVEFLVSFYNNEISEKSEIFDDQFSVERPDGSNFTLKIRSTKLEDSAMYFCASSEGGGVGQPQHFGDGTRLSIL.